The 23 T cell receptor beta chains below all came from one sample that was sequenced in a study of T cell responses to AZD1222 COVID-19 vaccine. TCRdb keeps only in-frame clones here, not all; method: immunoSEQ multiplex PCR. Of some 200,000 clones listed, around 89% are singletons. The input for sequencing was peripheral blood, taken 28 days after the second AZD1222 dose. The receptors were sampled from an adult who received the AZD1222 COVID-19 vaccine.

This clone was seen only once. The chain joins TRBV4-1 to TRBJ1-2; D gene unclear. This CDR3 has 13 amino acids. Germline V gene lookup returns CDR1 MGHRA and CDR2 YSYEKL. The V gene lost 0 bases and the J gene lost 4 bases, with 6 bases spanning the gap. The CDR3 coding sequence is TGCGCCAGCAGCCAAGACGGAACCTATGGCTACACCTTC. It translates to CASSQDGTYGYTF.

CDR3 sequence reads: CASSSTPQGLNEKLFF. CDR3 DNA: TGTGCCAGCAGTTCCACCCCCCAGGGCCTTAATGAAAAACTGTTTTTT. The chain has TRBV27 and TRBJ1-4; perhaps TRBD1 as D (5 bases). The CDR3 runs to 16 residues. Trimming left V 4 bases short and J 4 bases short, with 16 bases between. Germline V gene lookup returns CDR1 MNHEY and CDR2 SMNVEV (reference sequence).

The chain is built from TRBV4-1 and TRBJ2-7; TRBD2 matches at 8 bases. From germline, CDR1 is MGHRA and CDR2 YSYEKL. The CDR3 totals 14 residues. Germline trimming cut 3 bases from V and 4 bases from J; bases unmatched to any gene: 5. CDR3 region: CASSQIAGLYEQYF. The DNA of the CDR3 is TGCGCCAGCAGCCAGATAGCGGGGCTATACGAGCAGTACTTC.

The chain couples TRBV28 to TRBJ2-3; 7 bases agree with TRBD1. Germline CDR1 reads MDHEN; CDR2 reads SYDVKM. There are 13 residues in the CDR3. V lost 10 bases to trimming and J lost 1 base; unmatched junction nucleotides: 5. The CDR3 DNA is TGTGCCACCGGACAGGCCGGCACAGATACGCAGTATTTT. As protein: CATGQAGTDTQYF.

This chain uses TRBV9 with TRBJ1-3, with D tentatively TRBD1 (5 bases). Germline values: CDR1 SGDLS, CDR2 YYNGEE. V was pared by 0 bases and J by 0 bases, with 16 bases between. The CDR3 is 18 residues long. The CDR3, as DNA: TGTGCCAGCAGCGTAGGAGTATGGCAGGGAAGCTCTGGAAACACCATATATTTT. As protein: CASSVGVWQGSSGNTIYF.

The DNA of the CDR3 is TGCGCCAGCAGTTTTCCGGGTGACACTGAAGCTTTCTTT. Translating it yields CASSFPGDTEAFF. The chain carries TRBV10-1 and TRBJ1-1; D gene ambiguous. V was trimmed by 5 bases and J by 3 bases, leaving 10 bases between them. Germline lookup yields CDR1 WNHNN and CDR2 SYGVQD (reference sequence). CDR3 length: 13 amino acids.

The rearrangement uses TRBV30 and TRBJ2-1, with TRBD2 matching over 9 bases. The V and J ends lost 0 bases and 9 bases, in that order; junction bases with no gene match: 3. The V gene's germline CDR1 is GTSNPN and CDR2 SVGIG (reference sequence). There are 13 residues in the CDR3. CDR3 in amino acids: CAWSVLREGEQFF. CDR3 DNA: TGTGCCTGGAGTGTATTGCGGGAGGGTGAGCAGTTCTTC. Together with reference TRBV30 and TRBJ2-1, the CDR3 gives the full variable domain: SQTIHQWPATLVQPVGSPLSLECTVEGTSNPNLYWYRQAAGRGLQLLFYSVGIGQISSEVPQNLSASRPQDRQFILSSKKLLLSDSGFYLCAWSVLREGEQFFGPGTRLTVL.

The rearrangement links TRBV12-5 to TRBJ2-2; D possibly corresponds to TRBD2 (7 bases). The CDR3 has 18 residues. In germline, CDR1 is LGHNT, CDR2 FRNRAP. Trimming left V 0 bases short and J 4 bases short, with 18 bases between. This CDR3 reads CASGLVRGGGPVTGELFF. The CDR3 DNA reads TGTGCTAGTGGTTTGGTACGAGGGGGAGGGCCTGTCACCGGGGAGCTGTTTTTT.

The chain couples TRBV5-1 to TRBJ2-1; D could derive from TRBD1 or TRBD2 (7 bases each). This CDR3 has 17 amino acids. The germline V gene encodes CDR1 SGHRS and CDR2 YFSETQ. Trimming stripped 0 bases from V and 6 bases from J, with 19 bases between. CDR3 sequence reads: CASSLGLGGTAPNEQFF. CDR3 DNA sequence: TGCGCCAGCAGCTTGGGGCTGGGAGGGACAGCTCCCAATGAGCAGTTCTTC.

This clone was recorded once. This chain uses TRBV7-3 with TRBJ2-1; 10 bases line up with TRBD2. The CDR3 contains 15 residues. V was pared by 5 bases and J by 5 bases, with 6 bases of the junction left unmatched. CDR1 and CDR2 (germline): SGHTA, FQGTGA. CDR3 in amino acids: CASSQAGGSDNEQFF. For the CDR3, the DNA is TGTGCCAGCAGCCAAGCGGGAGGGTCCGACAATGAGCAGTTCTTC.

The chain carries TRBV19 and TRBJ1-3; weak D call: TRBD1 (6 bases). Trimming removed 5 bases from V and 0 bases from J, with 14 bases in between. Germline V gives CDR1 LNHDA, CDR2 SQIVND (reference sequence). The CDR3 runs to 16 residues. CDR3 in amino acids: CASSAWDTGSGNTIYF. CDR3 nucleotide sequence: TGTGCCAGTAGTGCGTGGGACACCGGCTCTGGAAACACCATATATTTT.

The CDR3 region has the DNA TGTGCCAGCAGCCAAGGGTTGCTTTATGGCTACACCTTC. Its protein is CASSQGLLYGYTF. The chain has TRBV7-9 and TRBJ1-2, with no clear D. Germline lookup yields CDR1 SEHNR and CDR2 FQNEAQ (reference sequence). Trimming took 5 bases from V and 5 from J, leaving 12 bases between them. This CDR3 is 13 amino acids long.

The chain is built from TRBV10-3 and TRBJ1-2, with 9 bases aligning to TRBD1. This CDR3 comprises 13 residues. J was trimmed by 3 bases and V by 11 bases; bases with no gene match: 7. Germline V gene lookup returns CDR1 ENHRY and CDR2 SYGVKD. The chain's CDR3 is CAVGQGIDYGYTF. CDR3 DNA: TGTGCCGTCGGACAGGGGATTGACTATGGCTACACCTTC.

This chain joins TRBV6-5 and TRBJ1-6; D is unresolved. Germline values: CDR1 MNHEY, CDR2 SVGAGI. CDR3 length: 13 residues. Between the trimmed V and J ends, which lost 6 bases and 9 bases, there was a span of 12 bases. This chain's CDR3 is CASRGWSASPLHF. Here the CDR3 DNA reads TGTGCCAGCAGGGGATGGAGCGCTTCACCCCTCCACTTT.

J is TRBJ2-1 and V is TRBV7-8; tentative D call: TRBD1 (5 bases). In germline, CDR1 is SGHVS, CDR2 FQNEAQ. CDR3 size: 14 residues. V lost 3 bases and J 6 bases, leaving 12 bases between the germline ends. The CDR3 reads CASSFQGLVNEQFF. CDR3 sequence (DNA): TGTGCCAGCAGCTTTCAGGGTTTAGTCAATGAGCAGTTCTTC.

The chain employs TRBV2 and TRBJ2-3, with D possibly TRBD2 on 6 matching bases. This CDR3 comprises 15 residues. Germline V gene lookup returns CDR1 SNHLY and CDR2 FYNNEI. Trimming took off 7 bases at V and 6 bases at J, with 20 bases between the two ends. The CDR3 protein is CASKPAAGPIDTQYF. CDR3 DNA sequence: TGTGCCAGCAAGCCTGCAGCGGGTCCAATCGATACGCAGTATTTT.

This clone has only a few counts. CDR3 sequence (DNA): TGTGCCAGCAGTGGGCAGGGAGGTAGCGCCAGCTCCTACAATGAGCAGTTCTTC. Translating gives CASSGQGGSASSYNEQFF. The rearrangement uses TRBV25-1 and TRBJ2-1; tentative D call: TRBD2 (6 bases). CDR3 length: 18 residues. The ends were cut back, 4 bases at V and 0 bases at J, with 19 bases in the middle. Germline CDR1 MGHDK, CDR2 SYGVNS. Variable domain in full (rest from reference TRBV25-1 and TRBJ2-1): EADIYQTPRYLVIGTGKKITLECSQTMGHDKMYWYQQDPGMELHLIHYSYGVNSTEKGDLSSESTVSRIRTEHFPLTLESARPSHTSQYLCASSGQGGSASSYNEQFFGPGTRLTVL.

The chain joins TRBV19 to TRBJ1-6; TRBD1 might be the D (5 bases). From germline, CDR1 is LNHDA and CDR2 SQIVND (reference sequence). Trimming left V 3 bases short and J 5 bases short, with 20 bases between. The CDR3 runs 18 residues. The CDR3, as DNA: TGTGCCAGTAGTATGGCACAGGCCATTAGTCATCATAATTCACCCCTCCACTTT. It is translated as CASSMAQAISHHNSPLHF.

The rearrangement joins TRBV6-5 to TRBJ2-1; 10 bases are a match to TRBD2. V trimming: 6 bases; J trimming: 3 bases; junction bases outside the gene matches: 5. Per the germline V gene, CDR1 is MNHEY and CDR2 is SVGAGI. This CDR3 contains 15 residues. The CDR3 nucleotides are TGTGCCAGCAGCCCGGGGACTAGCGTCTACAATGAGCAGTTCTTC. Translated: CASSPGTSVYNEQFF.

This clone was recorded only once. This chain connects TRBV5-4 to TRBJ2-5, with 8 bases lining up with TRBD1. J lost 1 base, V lost 4 bases, and 6 bases had no gene match. The CDR3 contains 15 residues. Germline V gene sequence: CDR1 SGHNT, CDR2 YYREEE (reference sequence). In DNA, the CDR3 is TGTGCCAGCAGCGAGCGGACAGGGACCCAAGAGACCCAGTACTTC. Amino acids: CASSERTGTQETQYF.

The V call is TRBV20-1, the J call TRBJ1-1, with D possibly TRBD1 on 5 matching bases. This CDR3 comprises 11 residues. V lost 7 bases and J lost 5, with 11 bases in between. Germline lookup yields CDR1 DFQATT and CDR2 SNEGSKA (reference sequence). CDR3 nucleotides: TGCAGTGTCCCGGGGGGTACTGAAGCTTTCTTT. Its translation: CSVPGGTEAFF.

The CDR3 DNA reads TGTGCCAGTAGTATATTCGACACGGGAGAGCAGTACTTC. Residues: CASSIFDTGEQYF. The rearrangement links TRBV19 to TRBJ2-7; weak D call: TRBD2 (5 bases). The germline V gene has CDR1 LNHDA and CDR2 SQIVND (reference sequence). The CDR3 is made up of 13 amino acids. With 2 bases removed from V and 7 bases from J, the gap between germline ends came to 12 bases.

CDR3 amino acids: CASSPDSGLAGGKDNEQFF. In DNA form, the CDR3 reads TGTGCCAGCAGTCCCGACTCCGGACTAGCGGGAGGAAAAGACAATGAGCAGTTCTTC. The V gene is TRBV28, the J gene TRBJ2-1, with 14 positions matching TRBD2. CDR1 and CDR2 (germline): MDHEN, SYDVKM. After removal of 5 bases from V and 5 bases from J, the junction contained 14 bases not matched to a gene. CDR3 length equals 19 residues.